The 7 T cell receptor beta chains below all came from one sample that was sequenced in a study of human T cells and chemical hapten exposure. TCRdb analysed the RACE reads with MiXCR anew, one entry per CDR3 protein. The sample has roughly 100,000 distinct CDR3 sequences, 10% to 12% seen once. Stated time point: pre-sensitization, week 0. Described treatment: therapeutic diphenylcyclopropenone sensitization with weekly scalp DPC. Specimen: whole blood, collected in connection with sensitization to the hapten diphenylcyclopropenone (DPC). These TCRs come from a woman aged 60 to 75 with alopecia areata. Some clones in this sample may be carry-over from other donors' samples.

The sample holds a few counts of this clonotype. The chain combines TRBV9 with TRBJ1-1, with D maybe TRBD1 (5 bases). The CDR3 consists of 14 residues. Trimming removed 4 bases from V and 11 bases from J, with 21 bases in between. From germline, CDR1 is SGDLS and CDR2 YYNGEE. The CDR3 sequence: CASSPEGQGFLAFF. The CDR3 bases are TGTGCCAGCAGCCCCGAGGGCCAGGGTTTTTTGGCTTTCTTT.

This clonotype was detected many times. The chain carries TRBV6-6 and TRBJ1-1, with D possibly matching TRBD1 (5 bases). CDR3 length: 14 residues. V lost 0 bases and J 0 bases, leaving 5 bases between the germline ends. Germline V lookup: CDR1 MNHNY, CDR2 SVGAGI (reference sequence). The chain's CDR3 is CASSYSTVNTEAFF. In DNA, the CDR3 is TGTGCCAGCAGTTACTCGACAGTGAACACTGAAGCTTTCTTT.

The CDR3 region is CASSPPSMIQADTQYF. Here the CDR3 DNA reads TGTGCCAGCTCACCACCGAGTATGATCCAGGCAGATACGCAGTATTTT. The V call is TRBV18, the J call TRBJ2-3; D gene ambiguous. The germline V gene encodes CDR1 KGHSH and CDR2 LQKENI. CDR3 length: 16 amino acids. V lost 0 bases and J lost 4, with 14 bases in between.

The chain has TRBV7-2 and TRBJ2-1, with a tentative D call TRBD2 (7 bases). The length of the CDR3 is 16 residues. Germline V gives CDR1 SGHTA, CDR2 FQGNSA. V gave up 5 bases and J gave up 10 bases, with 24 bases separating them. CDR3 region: CASSRRGGGGLEEQFF. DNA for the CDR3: TGTGCCAGCAGCCGCAGAGGTGGGGGGGGCCTCGAGGAGCAGTTCTTC.

In nucleotides, the CDR3 is TGTGCCAGCAGGCACGGGGAGCTGTTTTTT. Encoded protein: CASRHGELFF. The chain combines TRBV6-2 or TRBV6-3 with TRBJ2-2; D not resolved. CDR1 and CDR2 from the germline V gene are MNHEY and SVGEGT. The V end was cut by 6 bases, the J end by 7 bases, with 3 bases between. The CDR3 contains 10 residues.

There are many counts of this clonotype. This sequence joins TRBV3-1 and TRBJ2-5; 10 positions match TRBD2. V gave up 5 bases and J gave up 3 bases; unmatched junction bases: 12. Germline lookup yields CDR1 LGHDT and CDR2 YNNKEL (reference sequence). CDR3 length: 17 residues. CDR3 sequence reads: CASSLKTRTSGKETQYF. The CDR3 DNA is TGTGCCAGCAGCTTAAAGACGAGGACTAGCGGAAAAGAGACCCAGTACTTC.

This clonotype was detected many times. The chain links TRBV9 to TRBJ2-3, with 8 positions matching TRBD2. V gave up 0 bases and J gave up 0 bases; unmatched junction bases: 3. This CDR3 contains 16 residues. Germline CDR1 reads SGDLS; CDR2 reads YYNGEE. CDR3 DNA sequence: TGTGCCAGCAGCGTAGCGCTAGCGGGTAGCACAGATACGCAGTATTTT. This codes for CASSVALAGSTDTQYF.